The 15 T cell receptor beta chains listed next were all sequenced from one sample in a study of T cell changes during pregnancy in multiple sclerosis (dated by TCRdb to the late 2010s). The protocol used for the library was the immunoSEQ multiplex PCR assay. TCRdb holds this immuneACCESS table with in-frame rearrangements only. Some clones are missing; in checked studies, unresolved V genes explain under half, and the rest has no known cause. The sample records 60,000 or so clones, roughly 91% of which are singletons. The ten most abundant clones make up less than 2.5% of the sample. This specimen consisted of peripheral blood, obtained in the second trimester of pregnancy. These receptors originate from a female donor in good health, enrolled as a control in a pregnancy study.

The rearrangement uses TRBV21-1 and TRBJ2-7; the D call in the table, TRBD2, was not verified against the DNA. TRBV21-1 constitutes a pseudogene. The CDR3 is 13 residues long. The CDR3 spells CASSKEWVGGQYF. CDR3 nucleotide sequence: TGTGCCAGCAGCAAAGAGTGGGTGGGGGGGCAGTACTTC.

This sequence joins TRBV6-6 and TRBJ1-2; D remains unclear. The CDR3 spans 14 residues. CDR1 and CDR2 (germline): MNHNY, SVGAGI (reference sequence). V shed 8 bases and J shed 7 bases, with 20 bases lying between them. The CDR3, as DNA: TGTGCCAGCTCTATTACTGGGCTCGTTGGTGGCTACACCTTC. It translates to CASSITGLVGGYTF.

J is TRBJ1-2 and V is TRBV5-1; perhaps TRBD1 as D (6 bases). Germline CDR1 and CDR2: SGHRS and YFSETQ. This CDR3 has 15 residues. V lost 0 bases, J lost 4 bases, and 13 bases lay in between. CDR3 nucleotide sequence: TGCGCCAGCAGCTTGGCGGTACAGGGCCCCTATGGCTACACCTTC. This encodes CASSLAVQGPYGYTF.

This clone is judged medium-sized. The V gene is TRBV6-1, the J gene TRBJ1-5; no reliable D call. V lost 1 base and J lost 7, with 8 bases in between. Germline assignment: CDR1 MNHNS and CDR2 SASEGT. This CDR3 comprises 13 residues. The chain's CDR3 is CASSEEGVQPQHF. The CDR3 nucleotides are TGTGCCAGCAGTGAAGAGGGAGTACAGCCCCAGCATTTT.

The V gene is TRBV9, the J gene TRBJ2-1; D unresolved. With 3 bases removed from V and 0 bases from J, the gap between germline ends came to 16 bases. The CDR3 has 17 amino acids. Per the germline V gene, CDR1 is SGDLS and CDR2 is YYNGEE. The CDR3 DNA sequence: TGTGCCAGCAGCGCCACTCTGACCCGGAGCTCCTACAATGAGCAGTTCTTC. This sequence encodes CASSATLTRSSYNEQFF.

The CDR3 nucleotides are TGCGCCAGCGGATTTCCGGGACTAGACGCAGATACGCAGTATTTT. As protein: CASGFPGLDADTQYF. This chain links TRBV4-1 with TRBJ2-3, with TRBD2 identical over 8 bases. The CDR3 spans 15 residues. Per the germline V gene, CDR1 is MGHRA and CDR2 is YSYEKL. The V gene end was trimmed by 8 bases and the J gene end by 4 bases; junction bases not matched to a gene: 11.

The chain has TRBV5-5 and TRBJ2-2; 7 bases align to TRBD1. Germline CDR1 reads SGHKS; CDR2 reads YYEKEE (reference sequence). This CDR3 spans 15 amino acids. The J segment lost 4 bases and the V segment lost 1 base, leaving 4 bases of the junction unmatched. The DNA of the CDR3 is TGTGCCAGCAGCTTGTTACAGGGGATCACCGGGGAGCTGTTTTTT. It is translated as CASSLLQGITGELFF.

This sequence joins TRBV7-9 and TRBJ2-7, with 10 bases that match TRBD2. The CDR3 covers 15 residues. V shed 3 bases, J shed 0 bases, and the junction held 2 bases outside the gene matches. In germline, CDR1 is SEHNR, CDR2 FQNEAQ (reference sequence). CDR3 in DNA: TGTGCCAGCAGCTTTAAGCGGGAGGGCTCCTACGAGCAGTACTTC. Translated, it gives CASSFKREGSYEQYF.

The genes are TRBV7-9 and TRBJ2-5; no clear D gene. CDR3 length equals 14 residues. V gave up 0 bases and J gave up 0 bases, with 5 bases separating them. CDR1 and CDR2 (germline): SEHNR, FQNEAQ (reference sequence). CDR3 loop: CASSLAAYQETQYF. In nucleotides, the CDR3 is TGTGCCAGCAGCTTAGCAGCGTACCAAGAGACCCAGTACTTC.

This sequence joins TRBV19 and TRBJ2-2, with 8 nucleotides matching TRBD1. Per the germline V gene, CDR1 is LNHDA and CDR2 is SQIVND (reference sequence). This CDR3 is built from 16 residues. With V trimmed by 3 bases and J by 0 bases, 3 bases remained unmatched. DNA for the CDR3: TGTGCCAGTAGTATCGGGACAGGACCGAACACCGGGGAGCTGTTTTTT. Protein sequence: CASSIGTGPNTGELFF.

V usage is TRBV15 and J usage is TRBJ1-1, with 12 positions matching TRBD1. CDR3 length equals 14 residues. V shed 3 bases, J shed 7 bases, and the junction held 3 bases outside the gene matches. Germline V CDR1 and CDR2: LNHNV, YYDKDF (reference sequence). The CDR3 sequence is CATSRGQGAFEAFF. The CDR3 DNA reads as TGTGCCACCAGCAGGGGACAGGGGGCGTTTGAAGCTTTCTTT.

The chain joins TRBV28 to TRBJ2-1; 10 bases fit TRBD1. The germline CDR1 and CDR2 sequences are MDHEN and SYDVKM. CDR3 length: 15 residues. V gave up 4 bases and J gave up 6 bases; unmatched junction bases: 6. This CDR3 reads CASSSTGGGSNEQFF. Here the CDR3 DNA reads TGTGCCAGCAGTTCGACAGGGGGCGGGAGCAATGAGCAGTTCTTC.

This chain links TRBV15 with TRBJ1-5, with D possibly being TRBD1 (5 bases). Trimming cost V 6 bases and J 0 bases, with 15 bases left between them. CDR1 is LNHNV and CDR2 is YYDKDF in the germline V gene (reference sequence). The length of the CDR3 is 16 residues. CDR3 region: CATRGRAAYSNQPQHF. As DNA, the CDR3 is TGTGCCACCAGAGGCAGGGCAGCTTATAGCAATCAGCCCCAGCATTTT.

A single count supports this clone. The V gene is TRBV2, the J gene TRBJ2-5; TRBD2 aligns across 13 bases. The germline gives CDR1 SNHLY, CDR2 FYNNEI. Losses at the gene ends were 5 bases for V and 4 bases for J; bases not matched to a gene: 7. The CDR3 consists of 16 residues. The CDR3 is CASSRLAGGSGETQYF. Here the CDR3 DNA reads TGTGCCAGCAGTAGACTAGCGGGGGGAAGTGGAGAGACCCAGTACTTC.

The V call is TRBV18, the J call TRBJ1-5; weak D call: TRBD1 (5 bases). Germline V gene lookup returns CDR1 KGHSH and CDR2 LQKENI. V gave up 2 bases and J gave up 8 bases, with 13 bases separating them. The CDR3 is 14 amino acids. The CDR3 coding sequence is TGTGCCAGCTCACCAGGGAGGGGCACGGAGCCCCAGCATTTT. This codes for CASSPGRGTEPQHF.